The entry that follows covers one TCR beta chain sequence. This sample is part of a study of T cells after yellow fever vaccination. Germline assignment: CDR1 SGHTA and CDR2 FQGNSA. Trimming stripped 0 bases from V and 0 bases from J, with 13 bases between. The CDR3 spans 17 residues. MiXCR, run by TCRdb on the 5' RACE reads, gives a single entry per CDR3 protein. The sample has more than 350,000 distinct CDR3 sequences; 11% are singletons. The receptor was derived from a man in his late teens or twenties who received the YFV17D yellow fever vaccine. The source material was PBMCs, sampled on the day of the first yellow fever vaccination. The J gene is TRBJ2-3, the V gene TRBV7-2, with TRBD2 as a possible D gene (6 bases). The CDR3 region has the DNA TGTGCCAGCAGCTTAGCTTTAGCGGTCCCTAGCACAGATACGCAGTATTTT. It codes for CASSLALAVPSTDTQYF.